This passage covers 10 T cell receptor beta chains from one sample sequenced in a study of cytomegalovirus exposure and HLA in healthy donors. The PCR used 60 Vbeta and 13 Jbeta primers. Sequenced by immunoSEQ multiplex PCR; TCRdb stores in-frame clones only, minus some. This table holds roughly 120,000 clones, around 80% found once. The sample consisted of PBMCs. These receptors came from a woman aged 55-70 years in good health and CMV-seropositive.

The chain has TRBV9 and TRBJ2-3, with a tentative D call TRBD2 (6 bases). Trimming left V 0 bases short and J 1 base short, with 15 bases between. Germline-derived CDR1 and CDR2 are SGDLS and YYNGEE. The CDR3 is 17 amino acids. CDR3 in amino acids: CASSVGAGGGGTDTQYF. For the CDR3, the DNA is TGTGCCAGCAGCGTAGGGGCGGGTGGCGGGGGCACAGATACGCAGTATTTT.

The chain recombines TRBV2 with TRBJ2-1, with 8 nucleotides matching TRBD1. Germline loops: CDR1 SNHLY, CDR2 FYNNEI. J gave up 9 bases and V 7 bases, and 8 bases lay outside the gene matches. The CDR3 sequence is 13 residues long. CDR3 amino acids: CASNGQGRSEQFF. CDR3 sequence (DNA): TGTGCCAGCAACGGACAGGGTAGAAGTGAGCAGTTCTTC. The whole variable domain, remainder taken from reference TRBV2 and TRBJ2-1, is EPEVTQTPSHQVTQMGQEVILRCVPISNHLYFYWYRQILGQKVEFLVSFYNNEISEKSEIFDDQFSVERPDGSNFTLKIRSTKLEDSAMYFCASNGQGRSEQFFGPGTRLTVL.

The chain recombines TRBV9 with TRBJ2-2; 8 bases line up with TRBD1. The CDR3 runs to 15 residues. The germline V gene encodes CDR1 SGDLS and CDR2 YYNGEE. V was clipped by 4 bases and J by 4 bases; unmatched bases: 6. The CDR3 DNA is TGTGCCAGCAGCACAATGACAGGGGTCACCGGGGAGCTGTTTTTT. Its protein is CASSTMTGVTGELFF.

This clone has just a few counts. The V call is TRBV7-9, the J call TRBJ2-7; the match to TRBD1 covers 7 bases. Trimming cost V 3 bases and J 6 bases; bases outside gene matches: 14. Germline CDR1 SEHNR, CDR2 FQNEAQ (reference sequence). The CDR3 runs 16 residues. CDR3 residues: CASSFEIGQAHCEQYF. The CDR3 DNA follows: TGTGCCAGCAGCTTCGAAATTGGACAGGCTCACTGCGAGCAGTACTTC.

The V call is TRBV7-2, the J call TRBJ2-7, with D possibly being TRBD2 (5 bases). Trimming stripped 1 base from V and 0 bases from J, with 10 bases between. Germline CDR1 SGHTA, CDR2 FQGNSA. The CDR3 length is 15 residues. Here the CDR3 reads CASSLDPGNSYEQYF. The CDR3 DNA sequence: TGTGCCAGCAGCTTAGATCCCGGGAACTCCTACGAGCAGTACTTC.

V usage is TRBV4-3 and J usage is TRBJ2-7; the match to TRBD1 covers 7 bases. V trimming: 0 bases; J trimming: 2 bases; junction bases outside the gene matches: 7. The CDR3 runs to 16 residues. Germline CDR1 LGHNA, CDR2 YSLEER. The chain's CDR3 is CASSQERQGPPYEQYF. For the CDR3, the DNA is TGCGCCAGCAGCCAAGAAAGACAGGGTCCTCCCTACGAGCAGTACTTC.

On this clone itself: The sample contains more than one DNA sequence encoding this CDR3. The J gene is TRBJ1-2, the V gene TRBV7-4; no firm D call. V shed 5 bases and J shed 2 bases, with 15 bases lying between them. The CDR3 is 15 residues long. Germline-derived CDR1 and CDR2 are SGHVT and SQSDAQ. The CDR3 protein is CASSLYFRHNYGYTF. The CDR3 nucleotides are TGTGCCAGCAGCCTATACTTCCGCCACAACTATGGCTACACCTTC.

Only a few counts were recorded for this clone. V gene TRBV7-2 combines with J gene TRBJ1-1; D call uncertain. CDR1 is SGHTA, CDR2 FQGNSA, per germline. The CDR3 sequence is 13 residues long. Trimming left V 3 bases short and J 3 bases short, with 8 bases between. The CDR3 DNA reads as TGTGCCAGCAGCTTCGAGGTCTACACTGAAGCTTTCTTT. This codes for CASSFEVYTEAFF.

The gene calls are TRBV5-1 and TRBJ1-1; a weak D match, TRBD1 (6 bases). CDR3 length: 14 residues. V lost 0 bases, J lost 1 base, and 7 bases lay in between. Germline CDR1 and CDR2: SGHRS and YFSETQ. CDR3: CASSLATGNTEAFF. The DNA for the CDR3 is TGCGCCAGCAGCTTGGCGACAGGGAACACTGAAGCTTTCTTT.

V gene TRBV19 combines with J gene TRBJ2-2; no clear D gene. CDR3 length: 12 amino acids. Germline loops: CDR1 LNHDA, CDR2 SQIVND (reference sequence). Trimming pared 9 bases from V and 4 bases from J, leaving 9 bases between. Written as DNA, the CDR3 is TGTGCCAGCAACCCGGGCACCGGGGAGCTGTTTTTT. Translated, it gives CASNPGTGELFF.